This TCR beta chain was documented in a study of blood T cell repertoires in COVID-19. In germline, CDR1 is GTSNPN, CDR2 SVGIG (reference sequence). V was pared by 3 bases and J by 2 bases, with 7 bases of the junction left unmatched. This CDR3 region has 16 residues. Data came from immunoSEQ multiplex PCR; TCRdb stores just in-frame clones and leaves some out. The sample carries hundreds of thousands of clones, 65% to 90% recorded once. The TCR was taken from a man aged 25-45 years who had recovered from COVID-19. The chain couples TRBV30 to TRBJ2-6, with 7 bases lining up with TRBD2. The sequenced sample consisted of PBMCs or T cells enriched from blood (not recorded which). The CDR3 is CAWSDLGTTGANVLTF. CDR3 coding DNA: TGTGCCTGGAGCGACCTTGGGACTACTGGGGCCAACGTCCTGACTTTC.